The clone carrying this TCR beta chain appeared many times. The investigators amplified TCR beta CDR3 regions from RNA transcripts. TCR CDR3 regions were first amplified by RT-PCR with HTBI primers. TCRdb used MiXCR to reprocess the multiplex PCR reads, holding one entry per CDR3 protein. Among 300,000 or so distinct CDR3 sequences listed, 16% were seen once. These data belong to a study of T cells in Graves' hyperthyroidism and ophthalmopathy. J was trimmed by 3 bases and V by 0 bases; bases with no gene match: 8. The germline gives CDR1 MNHNY, CDR2 SVGAGI (reference sequence). The CDR3 consists of 18 residues.

The V call is TRBV6-6, the J call TRBJ2-3; 11 bases map to TRBD2. The clonotype comes from a man aged 25-45 years with Graves' hyperthyroidism. The sequencing sample was made of blood. The CDR3 coding sequence is TGTGCCAGCAGTTACTCGGTCATTAGCGGGAGGGGGACAGATACGCAGTATTTT. This translates into CASSYSVISGRGTDTQYF.